This T cell receptor (beta chain) was recovered during a study of human T cells and chemical hapten exposure. Whole-study context: The study patch tested 0.01% DPC on the upper back and read results at 6 days. Small discrepancies in pooled library volume mainly accounted for the varying TCR yields per sample.

V was pared by 0 bases and J by 4 bases, with 9 bases between. CDR1 and CDR2 from the germline V gene are KGHSH and LQKENI. The CDR3 consists of 15 residues. TCRdb ran MiXCR on the RACE reads and lists one entry per CDR3 protein. The sample holds fewer than 100,000 distinct CDR3 sequences, roughly 11% seen once. Note on this clonotype: Its antigen remains unidentified.

Time point: patch test 3, about 24 weeks after DPC sensitization. Treatment specified: therapeutic diphenylcyclopropenone sensitization with weekly scalp DPC. Sample donors consisted of patients with alopecia, aged 18 to 70 years, who were suitable for DPC. Study-level results: Every donor had alopecia, and their immune response may therefore differ from healthy people's.

The starting material was whole blood, obtained in connection with sensitization to the hapten diphenylcyclopropenone (DPC). The rearrangement links TRBV18 to TRBJ2-2, with D uncertain. This clonotype was sampled from a woman aged 25 to 39 with alopecia areata. Some clones in this sample may be carry-over from other donors' samples. The CDR3 spells CASSPPAPVTGELFF. CDR3 bases: TGTGCCAGCTCACCACCGGCCCCCGTCACCGGGGAGCTGTTTTTT. Based on the CDR3 plus reference TRBV18 and TRBJ2-2, the full variable domain is NAGVMQNPRHLVRRRGQEARLRCSPMKGHSHVYWYRQLPEEGLKFMVYLQKENIIDESGMPKERFSAEFPKEGPSILRIQQVVRGDSAAYFCASSPPAPVTGELFFGEGSRLTVL.